Listed here are 28 T cell receptor beta chains from one sample, sequenced in a study of shared clonotypes between healthy human individuals. The naive CD8 subset, CD45RO-negative cells positively selected for CCR7, excluded terminally differentiated effector memory CD45RA+ cells. Assay used: immunoSEQ multiplex PCR; TCRdb lists only in-frame clones, some missing. This table holds around 560,000 clones, around 96% found once. The specimen was naive CD8+ T cells sorted from blood. All receptors come from a woman in her 30s in good health.

The chain joins TRBV28 to TRBJ1-5; D ambiguous. The CDR3 consists of 15 residues. Trimming took 5 bases from V and 2 from J, leaving 13 bases between them. Germline V lookup: CDR1 MDHEN, CDR2 SYDVKM. The CDR3 DNA reads TGTGCCAGCAGTGGGCTCATTGCCGGCAATCAGCCCCAGCATTTT. Protein product: CASSGLIAGNQPQHF.

This chain uses TRBV9 with TRBJ1-2; D uncertain. Germline-derived CDR1 and CDR2 are SGDLS and YYNGEE. This CDR3 contains 12 residues. Trimming removed 0 bases at V and 4 bases at J, with 4 bases between. CDR3 sequence reads: CASSVESYGYTF. CDR3 DNA: TGTGCCAGCAGCGTAGAAAGCTATGGCTACACCTTC.

The gene calls are TRBV6-1 and TRBJ1-4, with 10 bases lining up with TRBD1. From germline, CDR1 is MNHNS and CDR2 SASEGT. The trim removed 6 bases at V and 7 bases at J, leaving 8 bases unmatched. The CDR3 runs 15 residues. This chain's CDR3 is CASRDRGAFGEKLFF. CDR3 nucleotides: TGTGCCAGCAGGGACAGGGGGGCATTCGGTGAAAAACTGTTTTTT.

V is TRBV11-2 and J is TRBJ2-3; 9 bases are a match to TRBD2. Germline CDR1 is SGHAT and CDR2 is FQNNGV. Trimming at V came to 6 bases and at J to 6 bases, leaving 13 bases not matched to a gene. This CDR3 is built from 16 residues. CDR3 loop: CASSSGTSPLTDTQYF. CDR3 in DNA: TGTGCCAGCAGTTCCGGGACTAGCCCCCTGACTGATACGCAGTATTTT.

The chain links TRBV19 to TRBJ2-7; 7 bases are shared with TRBD2. The germline gives CDR1 LNHDA, CDR2 SQIVND (reference sequence). The CDR3 has 14 amino acids. Trimming at V came to 6 bases and at J to 0 bases, leaving 5 bases not matched to a gene. Here the CDR3 DNA reads TGTGCCAGTAGGTGGGCGGGGGACTCCTACGAGCAGTACTTC. Translating it yields CASRWAGDSYEQYF.

The chain combines TRBV7-9 with TRBJ1-2; D perhaps matches TRBD1 (6 bases). Germline V lookup: CDR1 SEHNR, CDR2 FQNEAQ (reference sequence). CDR3 size: 15 residues. V was pared by 2 bases and J by 4 bases, with 14 bases between. The CDR3: CASSLTTQGVYGYTF. CDR3 DNA: TGTGCCAGCAGCTTAACAACACAGGGAGTCTATGGCTACACCTTC.

The count of this clone is one. This rearrangement joins TRBV19 to TRBJ1-2, with 7 nucleotides matching TRBD1. V lost 6 bases, J lost 0 bases, and 10 bases stayed unmatched. The germline CDR1 and CDR2 sequences are LNHDA and SQIVND (reference sequence). CDR3 length equals 16 residues. The CDR3 region has the DNA TGTGCCAGTAGGGGAGGAAGGGGGCGTGCTAACTATGGCTACACCTTC. The encoded protein is CASRGGRGRANYGYTF.

The gene calls are TRBV11-2 and TRBJ2-5; 10 bases agree with TRBD1. CDR3 length: 16 amino acids. V was clipped by 2 bases and J by 5 bases; unmatched bases: 8. CDR1 is SGHAT, CDR2 FQNNGV, per germline. CDR3 sequence: CASSLPGTGVRETQYF. The CDR3 nucleotides are TGTGCCAGCAGCTTACCCGGGACAGGGGTCCGCGAGACCCAGTACTTC.

V is TRBV5-1 and J is TRBJ2-5, with D hard to call. The J call may be wrong; the DNA end is better matched by TRBJ2-7. The CDR3 covers 14 residues. Germline-derived CDR1 and CDR2 are SGHRS and YFSETQ. DNA of the CDR3: TGCGCCAGCAGCTTGGATGGGTACAGCTACGAGCAGTACTTC. Translated: CASSLDGYSYEQYF.

V gene TRBV5-4 combines with J gene TRBJ1-1; a possible D gene is TRBD1 (5 bases). This CDR3 is 15 amino acids long. Per the germline V gene, CDR1 is SGHNT and CDR2 is YYREEE (reference sequence). Trimming removed 4 bases at V and 0 bases at J, with 13 bases between. CDR3 sequence (DNA): TGTGCCAGCAGCCGGGACGGAACTTTGAACACTGAAGCTTTCTTT. This encodes CASSRDGTLNTEAFF.

Notes on this clone: This sample also contains other DNA sequences that code for the same CDR3. CDR3 coding DNA: TGTGCCAGCAGCTTGGGAGATCAGCCCCAGCATTTT. Amino acids: CASSLGDQPQHF. V and J are TRBV5-4 and TRBJ1-5; unclear D gene. The ends were cut back, 0 bases at V and 5 bases at J, with 3 bases in the middle. Per germline, CDR1 SGHNT and CDR2 YYREEE (reference sequence). CDR3 length equals 12 residues.

V usage is TRBV9 and J usage is TRBJ2-3; D may be TRBD2 (5 bases). Germline CDR1 SGDLS, CDR2 YYNGEE. The CDR3 has 18 residues. Trimming took 0 bases from V and 4 from J, leaving 21 bases between them. The CDR3 reads CASSVVFAGGPEADTQYF. CDR3 DNA: TGTGCCAGCAGCGTAGTGTTTGCGGGCGGGCCCGAGGCAGATACGCAGTATTTT.

The chain has TRBV29-1 and TRBJ2-7, with D perhaps given as TRBD1 or TRBD2 (5 bases each). Germline loops: CDR1 SQVTM, CDR2 ANQGSEA. Between the trimmed V and J ends, which lost 5 bases and 2 bases, there was a span of 10 bases. The CDR3 length is 12 residues. CDR3 residues: CSVPRGAYEQYF. CDR3 DNA: TGCAGCGTTCCTCGAGGGGCCTACGAGCAGTACTTC.

The rearrangement joins TRBV7-8 to TRBJ2-1; 7 nucleotides match TRBD1. This CDR3 has 16 residues. V was pared by 2 bases and J by 7 bases, with 11 bases of the junction left unmatched. Germline V CDR1 and CDR2: SGHVS, FQNEAQ. The chain's CDR3 is CASSLLQTGLVNEQFF. CDR3 DNA sequence: TGTGCCAGCAGCTTACTTCAGACAGGGTTGGTGAATGAGCAGTTCTTC.

V is TRBV9 and J is TRBJ2-5; 7 bases are shared with TRBD1. V gave up 1 base and J gave up 1 base; unmatched junction bases: 4. Per the germline V gene, CDR1 is SGDLS and CDR2 is YYNGEE. CDR3 size: 15 residues. Here the CDR3 reads CASSVQDRLQETQYF. The CDR3 DNA is TGTGCCAGCAGCGTACAGGACAGGCTCCAAGAGACCCAGTACTTC. The variable domain in full, completed from reference TRBV9 and TRBJ2-5, reads DSGVTQTPKHLITATGQRVTLRCSPRSGDLSVYWYQQSLDQGLQFLIQYYNGEERAKGNILERFSAQQFPDLHSELNLSSLELGDSALYFCASSVQDRLQETQYFGPGTRLLVL.

This clone was picked up a small number of times. The chain employs TRBV30 and TRBJ2-7, with TRBD2 matching 7 bases. The CDR3 is 12 amino acids. Looked up from germline, CDR1 is GTSNPN and CDR2 is SVGIG (reference sequence). Losses at the gene ends were 3 bases for V and 6 bases for J; bases not matched to a gene: 5. CDR3 in DNA: TGTGCCTGGAGCCGGGACTACCCCGAGCAGTACTTC. Translating it yields CAWSRDYPEQYF.

The chain employs TRBV7-8 and TRBJ2-5, with TRBD2 identical over 7 bases. Trimming removed 1 base from V and 4 bases from J; junction bases left unmatched: 6. The CDR3 runs 15 residues. From germline, CDR1 is SGHVS and CDR2 FQNEAQ. CDR3 sequence (DNA): TGTGCCAGCAGCTTAGTGGGGGGGGTTGGAGAGACCCAGTACTTC. This gives the protein CASSLVGGVGETQYF.

Notes on this clone: In the same sample, other DNA sequences code for this CDR3. The chain uses TRBV27 and TRBJ2-7; no clear D. Trimming removed 2 bases from V and 0 bases from J, with 8 bases in between. Germline V CDR1 and CDR2: MNHEY, SMNVEV (reference sequence). The CDR3 has 14 residues. CDR3 residues: CASSLGVSSYEQYF. In DNA form, the CDR3 reads TGTGCCAGCAGTTTAGGGGTGAGCTCCTACGAGCAGTACTTC.

This clone was counted once. V gene TRBV27 combines with J gene TRBJ2-7, with 7 nucleotides matching TRBD1. Germline V gene data show CDR1 as MNHEY and CDR2 as SMNVEV (reference sequence). CDR3 length equals 14 residues. The trim removed 5 bases at V and 2 bases at J, leaving 6 bases unmatched. CDR3 coding DNA: TGTGCCAGCAGTACAGGGGCCACGACCTACGAGCAGTACTTC. This codes for CASSTGATTYEQYF.

The J gene is TRBJ2-1, the V gene TRBV7-9; 10 nucleotides match TRBD2. The junction had 6 bases not matched to a gene; V was cut back by 4 bases and J by 9 bases. The CDR3 has 14 amino acids. The germline V gene has CDR1 SEHNR and CDR2 FQNEAQ (reference sequence). The CDR3 DNA follows: TGTGCCAGCAGCTCTCTAGCGGGAGCTCGTGAGCAGTTCTTC. It encodes CASSSLAGAREQFF.

The rearrangement joins TRBV5-1 to TRBJ2-5; the match to TRBD2 covers 13 bases. The CDR3 is made up of 16 amino acids. V shed 4 bases, J shed 4 bases, and the junction held 7 bases outside the gene matches. CDR1 is SGHRS and CDR2 is YFSETQ in the germline V gene. The CDR3 sequence: CASSDRTSGSRETQYF. The CDR3, as DNA: TGCGCCAGCAGCGACCGGACTAGCGGGAGCCGAGAGACCCAGTACTTC. Looking up the rest from reference TRBV5-1 and TRBJ2-5 gives the full variable domain: KAGVTQTPRYLIKTRGQQVTLSCSPISGHRSVSWYQQTPGQGLQFLFEYFSETQRNKGNFPGRFSGRQFSNSRSEMNVSTLELGDSALYLCASSDRTSGSRETQYFGPGTRLLVL.

The chain joins TRBV6-6 to TRBJ1-2, with D possibly being TRBD1 (5 bases). This CDR3 has 15 amino acids. Germline V gene lookup returns CDR1 MNHNY and CDR2 SVGAGI (reference sequence). V was trimmed by 6 bases and J by 0 bases, leaving 14 bases between them. This CDR3 is CASSSRDETNYGYTF. Here the CDR3 DNA reads TGTGCCAGCAGCAGCAGGGACGAAACTAACTATGGCTACACCTTC.

The J gene is TRBJ1-5, the V gene TRBV6-5; 7 positions agree with TRBD1. The CDR3 extends over 12 amino acids. Germline CDR1 reads MNHEY; CDR2 reads SVGAGI. With 5 bases clipped from V and 10 bases from J, the junction kept 5 bases outside the gene matches. As DNA, the CDR3 is TGTGCCAGCAGTAGCAACAGGGGACCCCAGCATTTT. It encodes CASSSNRGPQHF.

This clone has only a few counts. The V call is TRBV7-7, the J call TRBJ1-1; D gene ambiguous. Looked up from germline, CDR1 is SSHAT and CDR2 is FNYEAQ (reference sequence). V lost 4 bases, J lost 0 bases, and 6 bases lay in between. The CDR3 is 13 amino acids. The CDR3 coding sequence is TGTGCCAGCAGCTCACACCTGAACACTGAAGCTTTCTTT. Amino acids: CASSSHLNTEAFF.

This chain joins TRBV5-6 and TRBJ2-1; D is possibly TRBD2 (6 bases). The germline V and J ends were trimmed by 6 bases and 5 bases, with 18 bases remaining between them. The CDR3 is 15 residues long. Germline assignment: CDR1 SGHDT and CDR2 YYEEEE. DNA for the CDR3: TGTGCCAGCATTCCTATGGGGGGTTGGAACAATGAGCAGTTCTTC. It specifies CASIPMGGWNNEQFF. Complete variable domain (other parts from reference TRBV5-6 and TRBJ2-1): DAGVTQSPTHLIKTRGQQVTLRCSPKSGHDTVSWYQQALGQGPQFIFQYYEEEERQRGNFPDRFSGHQFPNYSSELNVNALLLGDSALYLCASIPMGGWNNEQFFGPGTRLTVL.

This clone was observed a single time. This sequence joins TRBV20-1 and TRBJ2-5; no clear D gene. The DNA end is a closer match to TRBJ2-7, so the J assignment may be wrong. CDR1 is DFQATT and CDR2 is SNEGSKA in the germline V gene (reference sequence). The CDR3 is 11 residues long. The CDR3 loop reads CSARKVLEQYF. CDR3 DNA: TGCAGTGCCAGGAAGGTTCTCGAGCAGTACTTC.

The chain combines TRBV28 with TRBJ2-7, with a possible D match to TRBD1 (6 bases). Germline CDR1 MDHEN, CDR2 SYDVKM. The CDR3 has 14 amino acids. Trimming took 5 bases from V and 4 from J, leaving 15 bases between them. CDR3 sequence: CASSRQAVSYEQYF. The CDR3 nucleotides are TGTGCCAGCAGTCGACAGGCCGTCAGTTACGAGCAGTACTTC.

In regard to this clone: This specimen includes other DNA sequences encoding the same CDR3. CDR3 in DNA: TGTGCCAGCAGGGACAGGGGCAACGAGCAGTACTTC. Translating it yields CASRDRGNEQYF. The V call is TRBV27, the J call TRBJ2-7; 9 bases fit TRBD1. The CDR3 contains 12 residues. The V and J ends lost 6 bases and 5 bases, in that order; junction bases with no gene match: 2. Per germline, CDR1 MNHEY and CDR2 SMNVEV (reference sequence).